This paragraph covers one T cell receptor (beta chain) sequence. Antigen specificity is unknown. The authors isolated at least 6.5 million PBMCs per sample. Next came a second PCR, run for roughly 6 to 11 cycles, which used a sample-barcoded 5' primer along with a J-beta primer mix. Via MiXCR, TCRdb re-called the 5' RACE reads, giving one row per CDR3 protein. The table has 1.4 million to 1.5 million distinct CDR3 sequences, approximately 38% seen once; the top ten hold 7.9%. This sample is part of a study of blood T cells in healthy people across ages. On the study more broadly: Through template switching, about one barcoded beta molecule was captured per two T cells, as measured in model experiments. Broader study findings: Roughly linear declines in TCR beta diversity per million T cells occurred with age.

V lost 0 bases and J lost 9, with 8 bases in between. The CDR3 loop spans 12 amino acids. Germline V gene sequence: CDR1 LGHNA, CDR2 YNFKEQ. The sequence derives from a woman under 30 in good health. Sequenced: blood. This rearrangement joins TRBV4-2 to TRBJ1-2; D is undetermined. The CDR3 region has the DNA TGTGCCAGCAGCCAAGATATCGAGAGCTACACCTTC. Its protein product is CASSQDIESYTF.